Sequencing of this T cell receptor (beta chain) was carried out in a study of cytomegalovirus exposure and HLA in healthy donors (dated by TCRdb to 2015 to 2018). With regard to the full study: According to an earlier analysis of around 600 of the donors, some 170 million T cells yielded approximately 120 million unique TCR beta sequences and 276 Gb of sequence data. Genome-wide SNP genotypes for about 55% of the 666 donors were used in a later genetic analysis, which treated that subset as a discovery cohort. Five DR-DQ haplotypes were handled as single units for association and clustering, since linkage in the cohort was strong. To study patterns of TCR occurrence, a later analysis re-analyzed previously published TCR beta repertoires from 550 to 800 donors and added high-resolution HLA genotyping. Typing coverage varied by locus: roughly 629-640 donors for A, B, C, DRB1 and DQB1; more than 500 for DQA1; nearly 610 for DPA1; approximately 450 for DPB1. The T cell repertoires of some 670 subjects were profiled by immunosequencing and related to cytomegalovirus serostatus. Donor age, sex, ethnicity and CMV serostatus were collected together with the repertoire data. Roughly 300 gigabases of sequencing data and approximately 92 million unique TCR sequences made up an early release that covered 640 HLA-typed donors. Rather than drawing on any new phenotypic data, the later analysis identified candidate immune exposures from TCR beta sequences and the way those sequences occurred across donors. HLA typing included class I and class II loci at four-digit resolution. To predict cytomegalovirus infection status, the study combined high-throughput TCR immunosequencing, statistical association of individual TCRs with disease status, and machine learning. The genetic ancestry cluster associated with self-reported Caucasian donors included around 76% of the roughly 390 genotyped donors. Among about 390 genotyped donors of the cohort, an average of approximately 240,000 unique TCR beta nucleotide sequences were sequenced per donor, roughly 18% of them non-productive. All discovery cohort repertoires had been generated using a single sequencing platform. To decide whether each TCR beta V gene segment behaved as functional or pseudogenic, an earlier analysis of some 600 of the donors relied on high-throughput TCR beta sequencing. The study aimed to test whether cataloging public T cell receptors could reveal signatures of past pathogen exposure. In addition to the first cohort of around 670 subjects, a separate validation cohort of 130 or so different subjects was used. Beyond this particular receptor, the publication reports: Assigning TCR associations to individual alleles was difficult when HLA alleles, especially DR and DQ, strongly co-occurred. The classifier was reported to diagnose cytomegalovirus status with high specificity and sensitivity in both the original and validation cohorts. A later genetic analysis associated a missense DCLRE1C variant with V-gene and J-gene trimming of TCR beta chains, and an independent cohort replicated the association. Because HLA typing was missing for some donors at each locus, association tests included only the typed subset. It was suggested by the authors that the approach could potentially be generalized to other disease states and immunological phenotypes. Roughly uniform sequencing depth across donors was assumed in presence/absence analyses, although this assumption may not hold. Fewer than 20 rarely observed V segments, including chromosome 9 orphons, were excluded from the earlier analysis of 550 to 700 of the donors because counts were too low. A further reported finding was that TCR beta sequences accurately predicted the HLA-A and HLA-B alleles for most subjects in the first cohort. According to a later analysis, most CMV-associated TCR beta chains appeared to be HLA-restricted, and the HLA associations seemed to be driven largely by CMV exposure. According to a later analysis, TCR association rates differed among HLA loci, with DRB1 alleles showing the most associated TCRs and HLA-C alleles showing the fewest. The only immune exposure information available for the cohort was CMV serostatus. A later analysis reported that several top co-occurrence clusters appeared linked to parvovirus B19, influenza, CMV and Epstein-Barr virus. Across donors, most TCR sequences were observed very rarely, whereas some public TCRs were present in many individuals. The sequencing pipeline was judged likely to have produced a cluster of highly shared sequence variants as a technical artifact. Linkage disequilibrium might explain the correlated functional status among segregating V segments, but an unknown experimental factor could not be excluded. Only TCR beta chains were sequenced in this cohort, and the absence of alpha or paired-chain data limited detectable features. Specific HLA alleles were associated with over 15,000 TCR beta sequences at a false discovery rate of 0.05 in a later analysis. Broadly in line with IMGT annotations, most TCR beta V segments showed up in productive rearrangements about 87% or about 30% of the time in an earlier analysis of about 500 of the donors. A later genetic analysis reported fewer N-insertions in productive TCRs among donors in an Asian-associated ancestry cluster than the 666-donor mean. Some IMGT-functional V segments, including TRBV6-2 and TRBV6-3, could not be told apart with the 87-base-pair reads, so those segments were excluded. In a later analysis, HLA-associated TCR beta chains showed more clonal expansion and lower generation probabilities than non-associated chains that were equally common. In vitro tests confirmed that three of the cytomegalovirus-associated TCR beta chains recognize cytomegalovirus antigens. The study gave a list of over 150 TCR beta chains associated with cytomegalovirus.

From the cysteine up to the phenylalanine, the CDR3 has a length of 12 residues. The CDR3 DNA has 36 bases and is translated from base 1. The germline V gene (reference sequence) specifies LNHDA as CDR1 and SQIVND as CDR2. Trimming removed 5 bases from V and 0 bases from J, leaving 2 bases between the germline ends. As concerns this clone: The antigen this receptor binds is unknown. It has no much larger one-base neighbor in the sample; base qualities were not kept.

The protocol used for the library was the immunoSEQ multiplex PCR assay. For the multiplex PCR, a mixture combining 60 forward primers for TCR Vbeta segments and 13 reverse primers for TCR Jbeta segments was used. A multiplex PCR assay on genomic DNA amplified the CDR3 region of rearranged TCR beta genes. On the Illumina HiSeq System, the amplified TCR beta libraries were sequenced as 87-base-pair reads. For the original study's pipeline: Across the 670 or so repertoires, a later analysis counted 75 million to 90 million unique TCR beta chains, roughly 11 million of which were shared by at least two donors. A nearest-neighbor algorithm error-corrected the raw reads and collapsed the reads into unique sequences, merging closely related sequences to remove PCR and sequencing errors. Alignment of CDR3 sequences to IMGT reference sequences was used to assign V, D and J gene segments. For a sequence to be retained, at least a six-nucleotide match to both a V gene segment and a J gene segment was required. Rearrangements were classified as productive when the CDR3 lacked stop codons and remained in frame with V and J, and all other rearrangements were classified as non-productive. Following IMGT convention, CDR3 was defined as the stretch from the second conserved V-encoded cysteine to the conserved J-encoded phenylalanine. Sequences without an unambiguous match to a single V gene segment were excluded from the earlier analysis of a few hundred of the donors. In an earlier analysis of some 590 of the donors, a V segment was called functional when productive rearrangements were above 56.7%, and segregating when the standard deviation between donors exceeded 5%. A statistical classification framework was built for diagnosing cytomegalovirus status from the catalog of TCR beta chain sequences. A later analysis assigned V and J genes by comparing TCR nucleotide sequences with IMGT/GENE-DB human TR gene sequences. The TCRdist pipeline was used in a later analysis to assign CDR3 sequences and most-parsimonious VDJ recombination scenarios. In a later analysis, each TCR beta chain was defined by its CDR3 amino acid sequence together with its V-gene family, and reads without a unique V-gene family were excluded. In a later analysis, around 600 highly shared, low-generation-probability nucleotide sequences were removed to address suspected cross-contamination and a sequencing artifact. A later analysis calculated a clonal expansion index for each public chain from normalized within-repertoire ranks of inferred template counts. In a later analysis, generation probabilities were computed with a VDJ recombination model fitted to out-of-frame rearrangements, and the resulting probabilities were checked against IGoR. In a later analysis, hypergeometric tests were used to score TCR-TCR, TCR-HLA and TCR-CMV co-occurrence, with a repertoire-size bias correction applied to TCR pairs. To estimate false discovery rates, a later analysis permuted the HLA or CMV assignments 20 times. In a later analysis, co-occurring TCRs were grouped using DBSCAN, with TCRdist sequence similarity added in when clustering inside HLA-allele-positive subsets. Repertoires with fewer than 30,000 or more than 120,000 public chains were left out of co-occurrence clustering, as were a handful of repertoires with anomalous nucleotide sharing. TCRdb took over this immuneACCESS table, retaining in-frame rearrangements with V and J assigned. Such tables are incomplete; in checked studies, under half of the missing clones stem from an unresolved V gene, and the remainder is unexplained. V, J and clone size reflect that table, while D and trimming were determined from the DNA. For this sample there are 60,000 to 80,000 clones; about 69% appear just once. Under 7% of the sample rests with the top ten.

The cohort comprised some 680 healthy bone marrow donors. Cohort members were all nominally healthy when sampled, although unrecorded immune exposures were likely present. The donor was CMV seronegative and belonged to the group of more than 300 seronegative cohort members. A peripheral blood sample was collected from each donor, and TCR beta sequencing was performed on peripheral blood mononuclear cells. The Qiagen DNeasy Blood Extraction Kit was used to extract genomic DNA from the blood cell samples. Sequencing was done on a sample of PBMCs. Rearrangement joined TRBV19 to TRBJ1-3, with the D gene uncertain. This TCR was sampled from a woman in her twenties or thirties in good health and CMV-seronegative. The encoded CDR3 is CASSLSGNTIYF. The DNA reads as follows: TGTGCCAGTAGTCTCTCTGGAAACACCATATATTTT.